A single sample gave rise to the 17 T cell receptor beta chains below, sequenced in a study of response to subunit inactivated influenza vaccine. TCRdb re-analysed the RT-PCR reads in MiXCR, keeping a single row per CDR3 protein. The table lists about 500,000 distinct CDR3 sequences, approximately 16% of them singletons. This specimen was CD4+ T cells sorted from PBMCs, taken around 25 months after vaccination. Receptors were obtained from a man aged 50 to 69 who received an inactivated influenza vaccine.

Ten or more counts support this clonotype. This rearrangement joins TRBV4-1 to TRBJ1-6, with no clear D. The CDR3 length is 17 residues. Germline CDR1 is MGHRA and CDR2 is YSYEKL. V was trimmed by 0 bases and J by 3 bases, leaving 12 bases between them. DNA of the CDR3: TGCGCCAGCAGCCAAGATCCAGGTTCAATCTATAATTCACCCCTCCACTTT. Translating it yields CASSQDPGSIYNSPLHF.

The genes are TRBV28 and TRBJ2-5; a possible D gene is TRBD1 (6 bases). With 6 bases removed from V and 5 bases from J, the gap between germline ends came to 13 bases. Per germline, CDR1 MDHEN and CDR2 SYDVKM. CDR3 length equals 13 residues. This chain's CDR3 is CASRTGQLETQYF. The DNA for the CDR3 is TGTGCCAGCAGAACCGGACAGTTGGAGACCCAGTACTTC.

This chain uses TRBV20-1 with TRBJ2-3; 8 bases line up with TRBD2. Germline V gene data show CDR1 as DFQATT and CDR2 as SNEGSKA (reference sequence). There are 15 residues in the CDR3. J was trimmed by 3 bases and V by 3 bases; bases with no gene match: 8. CDR3 protein: CSASAPGLGTDTQYF. CDR3 bases: TGCAGTGCTAGCGCCCCGGGACTAGGGACAGATACGCAGTATTTT.

This clonotype was counted only a few times. The chain carries TRBV10-3 and TRBJ2-1; 7 bases fit TRBD2. The germline CDR1 and CDR2 sequences are ENHRY and SYGVKD. The CDR3 is made up of 12 amino acids. V was pared by 11 bases and J by 7 bases, with 8 bases of the junction left unmatched. The CDR3 reads CASRLAGNEQFF. CDR3 DNA sequence: TGTGCCTCCCGACTAGCTGGAAATGAGCAGTTCTTC.

This clonotype was recorded a few times. The V and J genes are TRBV29-1 and TRBJ2-1; 15 bases map to TRBD2. CDR3 size: 17 residues. Germline assignment: CDR1 SQVTM and CDR2 ANQGSEA. The trim removed 7 bases at V and 3 bases at J, leaving 10 bases unmatched. CDR3 nucleotide sequence: TGCAGCGGTACACCGGGACTAGCGGGAGGTGGCTACAATGAGCAGTTCTTC. It is translated as CSGTPGLAGGGYNEQFF.

In this sample, this clonotype turned up many times. The rearrangement joins TRBV7-9 to TRBJ2-1; no clear D gene. Germline lookup yields CDR1 SEHNR and CDR2 FQNEAQ (reference sequence). Trimming took 11 bases from V and 2 from J, leaving 16 bases between them. The CDR3 consists of 14 residues. CDR3 in DNA: TGTGCCCTCGAGCCGGGTGCTACCTACAATGAGCAGTTCTTC. Translated: CALEPGATYNEQFF.

In this sample, this clonotype turned up a few times. CDR3 nucleotide sequence: TGCGCCAGCAGCTTTATCAGGGCGAACACCGGGGAGCTGTTTTTT. Translation: CASSFIRANTGELFF. The chain links TRBV5-1 to TRBJ2-2; perhaps TRBD1 as D (5 bases). Trimming stripped 2 bases from V and 0 bases from J, with 8 bases between. The V gene's germline CDR1 is SGHRS and CDR2 YFSETQ. The CDR3 is 15 amino acids.

V gene TRBV4-3 combines with J gene TRBJ2-3; 7 bases are shared with TRBD2. CDR1 is LGHNA and CDR2 is YSLEER in the germline V gene. V trimming: 1 base; J trimming: 0 bases; junction bases outside the gene matches: 4. This CDR3 comprises 16 residues. DNA for the CDR3: TGCGCCAGCAGCCAAGGCGAGCGGGGAAGCACAGATACGCAGTATTTT. Protein sequence: CASSQGERGSTDTQYF.

This clonotype was observed a handful of times. The V gene is TRBV20-1, the J gene TRBJ1-2, with 11 positions matching TRBD1. The germline CDR1 and CDR2 sequences are DFQATT and SNEGSKA (reference sequence). The CDR3 extends over 17 amino acids. The ends lost 2 bases at V and 6 bases at J; junction bases unmatched: 14. The CDR3 DNA follows: TGCAGTGCTAGATTGGCGGATCGAGGACAGGGGGCGAATGGCTACACCTTC. It encodes CSARLADRGQGANGYTF.

This rearrangement joins TRBV5-5 to TRBJ1-5; possible D gene TRBD1, 6 bases. The CDR3 contains 15 residues. CDR1 and CDR2 (germline): SGHKS, YYEKEE (reference sequence). V lost 4 bases and J lost 4, with 15 bases in between. The CDR3 DNA reads TGTGCCAGCAGCCGCACCCAGGGGTGGAATCAGCCCCAGCATTTT. Protein product: CASSRTQGWNQPQHF.

This chain connects TRBV19 to TRBJ2-5, with D unclear. V lost 6 bases, J lost 2 bases, and 10 bases lay in between. Germline V gene lookup returns CDR1 LNHDA and CDR2 SQIVND (reference sequence). The CDR3 is made up of 13 amino acids. In DNA, the CDR3 is TGTGCCAGTAGCTCGACGCGACAAGAGACCCAGTACTTC. This codes for CASSSTRQETQYF.

The chain combines TRBV12-3 or TRBV12-4 with TRBJ1-5; 8 bases line up with TRBD1. The V segment lost 5 bases and the J segment 2 bases; nucleotides outside the gene matches: 5. CDR3 length: 15 residues. The DNA for the CDR3 is TGTGCCAGCAGTGCAGGGGGCATGGGCAATCAGCCCCAGCATTTT. It encodes CASSAGGMGNQPQHF.

This clonotype was found once. CDR3: CSGRETVRADTQYF. The CDR3 DNA sequence: TGCAGTGGGCGGGAGACGGTGAGGGCAGATACGCAGTATTTT. The J gene is TRBJ2-3, the V gene TRBV20-1; TRBD2 agrees at 7 bases. Unmatched junction bases numbered 11, after V lost 7 bases and J lost 4 bases. This CDR3 has 14 amino acids. Germline loops: CDR1 DFQATT, CDR2 SNEGSKA (reference sequence).

There are a few counts of this clonotype. The rearrangement links TRBV5-1 to TRBJ2-7; TRBD1 aligns across 12 bases. The germline V gene encodes CDR1 SGHRS and CDR2 YFSETQ. The CDR3 is made up of 14 amino acids. With V trimmed by 4 bases and J by 6 bases, 5 bases remained unmatched. The CDR3 DNA reads TGCGCCAGCAGCCCCGGGACAGGGGGCGCCGAGCAGTACTTC. Its protein product is CASSPGTGGAEQYF.

This clonotype was found a few times. The V call is TRBV7-2, the J call TRBJ2-4; D remains ambiguous. Germline lookup yields CDR1 SGHTA and CDR2 FQGNSA. Trimming shortened V by 3 bases and J by 0 bases, and 12 bases separated the two germline ends. The CDR3 covers 16 residues. The CDR3 region is CASSLFLNLAKNIQYF. The CDR3 region has the DNA TGTGCCAGCAGCTTGTTTCTGAATCTAGCCAAAAACATTCAGTACTTC.

This clonotype was observed a few times. This chain joins TRBV5-1 and TRBJ2-5; 11 nucleotides line up with TRBD2. With 1 base clipped from V and 5 bases from J, the junction kept 10 bases outside the gene matches. The CDR3 extends over 17 amino acids. Germline V lookup: CDR1 SGHRS, CDR2 YFSETQ. The CDR3 loop reads CASSLSGTSGPRETQYF. Written as DNA, the CDR3 is TGCGCCAGCAGCTTGAGTGGGACTAGCGGTCCGCGGGAGACCCAGTACTTC.

V and J are TRBV5-1 and TRBJ2-7; no firm D call. Trimming left V 0 bases short and J 2 bases short, with 9 bases between. Looked up from germline, CDR1 is SGHRS and CDR2 is YFSETQ. The CDR3 covers 14 residues. In nucleotides, the CDR3 is TGCGCCAGCAGCTTGGAGTCACCAACCTACGAGCAGTACTTC. This codes for CASSLESPTYEQYF. Full variable domain (rest looked up from reference TRBV5-1 and TRBJ2-7): KAGVTQTPRYLIKTRGQQVTLSCSPISGHRSVSWYQQTPGQGLQFLFEYFSETQRNKGNFPGRFSGRQFSNSRSEMNVSTLELGDSALYLCASSLESPTYEQYFGPGTRLTVT.